One and the same sample provided the 3 T cell receptor beta chains below, sequenced in a study of cytomegalovirus exposure and HLA in healthy donors. The PCR used 60 Vbeta and 13 Jbeta primers. Clones were sequenced by immunoSEQ multiplex PCR, and TCRdb holds only the in-frame ones, with some missing. Among around 200,000 clones listed, about 77% were seen once. What was sequenced was PBMCs. These receptors came from a man between 25 and 39 years old in good health and CMV-seropositive.

Concerning this clone: The sample carries other DNA sequences with the same CDR3. The V call is TRBV9, the J call TRBJ2-5; TRBD2 aligns across 8 bases. The J segment lost 1 base and the V segment lost 2 bases, leaving 1 base of the junction unmatched. CDR3 length: 14 amino acids. CDR1 SGDLS and CDR2 YYNGEE come from the germline V gene. This chain's CDR3 is CASSVGGAQETQYF. CDR3 nucleotide sequence: TGTGCCAGCAGCGTCGGGGGGGCCCAAGAGACCCAGTACTTC. The whole variable domain, remainder taken from reference TRBV9 and TRBJ2-5, is DSGVTQTPKHLITATGQRVTLRCSPRSGDLSVYWYQQSLDQGLQFLIQYYNGEERAKGNILERFSAQQFPDLHSELNLSSLELGDSALYFCASSVGGAQETQYFGPGTRLLVL.

This clone showed up just a few times. The rearrangement links TRBV27 to TRBJ2-7; D may be TRBD1 (6 bases). Germline V gives CDR1 MNHEY, CDR2 SMNVEV (reference sequence). The CDR3 is made up of 14 amino acids. V gave up 5 bases and J gave up 3 bases, with 14 bases separating them. The CDR3 nucleotides read TGTGCCAGCAGTAGAAAGACAGGTTTCTACGAGCAGTACTTC. As protein: CASSRKTGFYEQYF.

This rearrangement joins TRBV6-5 to TRBJ2-5, with D possibly TRBD2 on 5 matching bases. The J call may not be correct, given that the DNA end is closer to TRBJ2-7. CDR1 MNHEY and CDR2 SVGAGI come from the germline V gene. The CDR3 covers 15 residues. The CDR3 DNA reads as TGTGCCAGCAGTTACTCGAGGGCCAGGCTGGGCGAGCAGTACTTC. Translation gives CASSYSRARLGEQYF.